These 19 T cell receptor beta chains originate from one sample sequenced in a study of blood T cell repertoires in COVID-19. Assay used: immunoSEQ multiplex PCR; TCRdb lists only in-frame clones, some missing. The sample includes around 180,000 clones, nearly 85% of them seen just once. Specimen: peripheral blood. These receptors were obtained from a woman aged 25 to 39 with acute or convalescent COVID-19.

This chain connects TRBV30 to TRBJ2-7; 8 bases align to TRBD2. Trimming took 0 bases from V and 6 from J; bases not matched to a gene: 13. Germline assignment: CDR1 GTSNPN and CDR2 SVGIG (reference sequence). The CDR3 length is 16 residues. The CDR3 region has the DNA TGTGCCTGGAGTGTAAAATTGGGACTAGACTCTTCCGAGCAGTACTTC. This sequence encodes CAWSVKLGLDSSEQYF.

This clone appeared a single time. This chain uses TRBV30 with TRBJ2-7; TRBD2 aligns across 10 bases. Trimming cost V 0 bases and J 3 bases; bases outside gene matches: 5. The germline CDR1 and CDR2 sequences are GTSNPN and SVGIG (reference sequence). The CDR3 covers 15 residues. This CDR3 reads CAWSVWLAGDYEQYF. CDR3 coding DNA: TGTGCCTGGAGTGTTTGGCTAGCGGGGGACTACGAGCAGTACTTC.

This rearrangement joins TRBV27 to TRBJ1-1; 10 positions agree with TRBD1. V was pared by 5 bases and J by 0 bases, with 15 bases of the junction left unmatched. In germline, CDR1 is MNHEY, CDR2 SMNVEV (reference sequence). This CDR3 spans 19 amino acids. DNA of the CDR3: TGTGCCAGCAGTCGGACCGGGACAGGGGCTCTTAGCTTGAACACTGAAGCTTTCTTT. Protein product: CASSRTGTGALSLNTEAFF.

The chain combines TRBV7-9 with TRBJ1-6; 12 positions match TRBD1. Trimming took 0 bases from V and 7 from J; bases not matched to a gene: 1. The CDR3 extends over 16 amino acids. Germline CDR1 is SEHNR and CDR2 is FQNEAQ (reference sequence). CDR3 protein: CASSLAGTGGNSPLHF. Here the CDR3 DNA reads TGTGCCAGCAGCTTAGCAGGGACAGGGGGCAATTCACCCCTCCACTTT. The full variable domain, with the rest looked up from reference TRBV7-9 and TRBJ1-6, is DTGVSQNPRHKITKRGQNVTFRCDPISEHNRLYWYRQTLGQGPEFLTYFQNEAQLEKSRLLSDRFSAERPKGSFSTLEIQRTEQGDSAMYLCASSLAGTGGNSPLHFGNGTRLTVT.

V and J are TRBV29-1 and TRBJ1-6; D is unresolved. With 5 bases removed from V and 11 bases from J, the gap between germline ends came to 13 bases. In germline, CDR1 is SQVTM, CDR2 ANQGSEA. CDR3 size: 12 residues. The CDR3, as DNA: TGCAGCGTTTCCGAGGGCCTGGCACCCCTCCACTTT. This gives the protein CSVSEGLAPLHF.

This clone was observed a handful of times. Other DNA sequences in this sample translate to the same CDR3. The rearrangement joins TRBV5-6 to TRBJ1-4; D ambiguous. Germline-derived CDR1 and CDR2 are SGHDT and YYEEEE. The CDR3 is 14 residues long. Trimming pared 4 bases from V and 0 bases from J, leaving 7 bases between. The CDR3 DNA reads TGTGCCAGCAGCCTTATTGCAACTAATGAAAAACTGTTTTTT. Translation: CASSLIATNEKLFF. Full variable domain (remainder filled in from reference TRBV5-6 and TRBJ1-4): DAGVTQSPTHLIKTRGQQVTLRCSPKSGHDTVSWYQQALGQGPQFIFQYYEEEERQRGNFPDRFSGHQFPNYSSELNVNALLLGDSALYLCASSLIATNEKLFFGSGTQLSVL.

V gene TRBV7-2 combines with J gene TRBJ1-3; 7 bases match TRBD1. Germline CDR1 and CDR2: SGHTA and FQGNSA. The CDR3 covers 17 residues. With V trimmed by 4 bases and J by 3 bases, 12 bases remained unmatched. The CDR3: CASSSPLVRQGGNTIYF. In DNA form, the CDR3 reads TGTGCCAGCAGCTCCCCCCTCGTGAGACAGGGTGGAAACACCATATATTTT.

V gene TRBV9 combines with J gene TRBJ2-7; 9 nucleotides match TRBD1. The V segment lost 6 bases and the J segment 5 bases; nucleotides outside the gene matches: 9. The germline V gene encodes CDR1 SGDLS and CDR2 YYNGEE. This CDR3 is 14 amino acids long. The CDR3 DNA is TGTGCCAGCAAACCAGGACAGGGGCCCAACGAGCAGTACTTC. Its translation is CASKPGQGPNEQYF.

This chain connects TRBV7-2 to TRBJ2-2; TRBD2 matches 9 bases. The CDR3 sequence is 16 residues long. The ends lost 2 bases at V and 5 bases at J; junction bases unmatched: 6. Germline CDR1 is SGHTA and CDR2 is FQGNSA. The CDR3 DNA reads as TGTGCCAGCAGCTTAAGGGCGGGAGGGTTTACCGGGGAGCTGTTTTTT. This translates into CASSLRAGGFTGELFF.

This chain links TRBV30 with TRBJ1-2, with 9 nucleotides matching TRBD1. V trimming: 2 bases; J trimming: 6 bases; junction bases outside the gene matches: 7. CDR3 length: 14 residues. In germline, CDR1 is GTSNPN, CDR2 SVGIG (reference sequence). For the CDR3, the DNA is TGTGCCTGGAGTAATCGGGGGACAGGGAATGGCTACACCTTC. It is translated as CAWSNRGTGNGYTF.

This chain links TRBV30 with TRBJ2-3; perhaps TRBD1 as D (5 bases). Germline loops: CDR1 GTSNPN, CDR2 SVGIG (reference sequence). There are 21 residues in the CDR3. Trimming took off 5 bases at V and 2 bases at J, with 35 bases between the two ends. CDR3 DNA sequence: TGTGCCTGGTCCCGGACCCTTATATTTACAGGCTCCCCTACCCTCACAGATACGCAGTATTTT. Its protein is CAWSRTLIFTGSPTLTDTQYF.

This rearrangement joins TRBV6-2 or TRBV6-3 to TRBJ1-5, with D maybe TRBD1 (6 bases). With 5 bases removed from V and 4 bases from J, the gap between germline ends came to 9 bases. CDR3 length: 13 residues. Germline V CDR1 and CDR2: MNHEY, SVGEGT. In nucleotides, the CDR3 is TGTGCCAGCAGTCTACAGGGTAATCAGCCCCAGCATTTT. Residues: CASSLQGNQPQHF.

J is TRBJ2-2 and V is TRBV5-1; 11 positions match TRBD2. The trim removed 4 bases at V and 6 bases at J, leaving 8 bases unmatched. CDR3 length equals 16 residues. The germline V gene encodes CDR1 SGHRS and CDR2 YFSETQ. The CDR3 sequence: CASSLTSGGGSGELFF. DNA of the CDR3: TGCGCCAGCAGCCTAACTAGCGGGGGAGGATCCGGGGAGCTGTTTTTT. Variable domain in full (rest from reference TRBV5-1 and TRBJ2-2): KAGVTQTPRYLIKTRGQQVTLSCSPISGHRSVSWYQQTPGQGLQFLFEYFSETQRNKGNFPGRFSGRQFSNSRSEMNVSTLELGDSALYLCASSLTSGGGSGELFFGEGSRLTVL.

The chain links TRBV28 to TRBJ2-3; 8 nucleotides line up with TRBD2. V shed 7 bases and J 2 bases; nucleotides not matched to a gene: 8. This CDR3 region has 15 residues. The germline V gene encodes CDR1 MDHEN and CDR2 SYDVKM. The CDR3 DNA is TGTGCCAGCACCGTGGCGGGGGGTTCCACAGATACGCAGTATTTT. It specifies CASTVAGGSTDTQYF.

The CDR3 nucleotides read TGTGCCAGCAGCCTTCTAGCGGGGGTTGGTAATGAGCAGTTCTTC. The encoded protein is CASSLLAGVGNEQFF. This chain connects TRBV7-3 to TRBJ2-1; 10 nucleotides match TRBD2. The trim removed 5 bases at V and 7 bases at J, leaving 8 bases unmatched. CDR1 is SGHTA, CDR2 FQGTGA, per germline. CDR3 size: 15 residues.

This rearrangement joins TRBV30 to TRBJ2-3, with 7 bases identical to TRBD2. The CDR3 covers 15 residues. Germline V gives CDR1 GTSNPN, CDR2 SVGIG (reference sequence). The ends lost 0 bases at V and 5 bases at J; junction bases unmatched: 8. CDR3 DNA sequence: TGTGCCTGGAGTGTAGGTTCTAGCGGAAAAGATACGCAGTATTTT. This encodes CAWSVGSSGKDTQYF. The whole variable domain, filled in from reference TRBV30 and TRBJ2-3, reads SQTIHQWPATLVQPVGSPLSLECTVEGTSNPNLYWYRQAAGRGLQLLFYSVGIGQISSEVPQNLSASRPQDRQFILSSKKLLLSDSGFYLCAWSVGSSGKDTQYFGPGTRLTVL.

The V call is TRBV3-1 (or the pseudogene TRBV3-2), the J call TRBJ2-1; maybe TRBD2 (6 bases). Trimming cost V 1 base and J 4 bases, with 11 bases left between them. Germline V CDR1 and CDR2: LGHDT, YNNKEL (reference sequence). The CDR3 is 15 amino acids. Written as DNA, the CDR3 is TGTGCCAGCAGCCAAGTCCCCGGGGGTTACAATGAGCAGTTCTTC. It specifies CASSQVPGGYNEQFF.

This clone showed up just a few times. V is TRBV3-1 (or the pseudogene TRBV3-2) and J is TRBJ1-2; the match to TRBD1 covers 10 bases. The CDR3 totals 16 residues. V lost 4 bases, J lost 7 bases, and 12 bases stayed unmatched. Germline-derived CDR1 and CDR2 are LGHDT and YNNKEL (reference sequence). CDR3 nucleotides: TGTGCCAGCAGCCGAAACCCCGGGACAGGGGTTCGTGGCTACACCTTC. As protein: CASSRNPGTGVRGYTF.

Here the CDR3 reads CASSPNNEQFF. The CDR3 region has the DNA TGTGCCAGCAGTCCAAACAATGAGCAGTTCTTC. The V and J genes are TRBV28 and TRBJ2-1; D is uncertain. Trimming removed 5 bases from V and 5 bases from J, with 4 bases in between. Germline loops: CDR1 MDHEN, CDR2 SYDVKM. The CDR3 runs to 11 residues.